This T cell receptor beta chain was observed in a study of blood T cell repertoires in COVID-19. As for the study in general: Sources were T cells, B-cell-depleted T cells, or PBMCs; the material itself was cDNA or gDNA.

The CDR3 runs 14 residues. Trimming removed 2 bases at V and 1 base at J, with 9 bases between. Germline V CDR1 and CDR2: SGHRS, YFSETQ. This clone was observed a handful of times. The same CDR3 can be traced to other DNA sequences in this sample. Sequenced by immunoSEQ multiplex PCR; TCRdb stores in-frame clones only, minus some. This sample yields around 300,000 clones, of which about 89% are seen a single time; around 1.7% belongs to the top ten. Source material: PBMCs or T cells enriched from blood (not recorded which). The sequence was obtained from a middle-aged woman who had recovered from COVID-19. The rearrangement uses TRBV5-1 and TRBJ2-5; maybe TRBD2 (6 bases). The CDR3 loop reads CASSLGGVQETQYF. CDR3 nucleotide sequence: TGCGCCAGCAGCTTAGGCGGGGTCCAAGAGACCCAGTACTTC.